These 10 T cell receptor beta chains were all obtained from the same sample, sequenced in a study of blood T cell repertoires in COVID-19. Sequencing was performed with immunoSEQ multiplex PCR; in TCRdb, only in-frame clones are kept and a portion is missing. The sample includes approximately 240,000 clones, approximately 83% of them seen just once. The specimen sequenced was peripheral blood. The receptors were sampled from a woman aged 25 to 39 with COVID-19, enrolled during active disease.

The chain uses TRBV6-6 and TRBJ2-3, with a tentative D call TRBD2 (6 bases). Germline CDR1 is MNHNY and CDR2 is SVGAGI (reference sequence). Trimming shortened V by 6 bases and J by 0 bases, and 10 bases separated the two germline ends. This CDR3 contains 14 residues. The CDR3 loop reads CASRPGTSTDTQYF. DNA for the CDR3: TGTGCCAGCAGGCCCGGGACTAGCACAGATACGCAGTATTTT.

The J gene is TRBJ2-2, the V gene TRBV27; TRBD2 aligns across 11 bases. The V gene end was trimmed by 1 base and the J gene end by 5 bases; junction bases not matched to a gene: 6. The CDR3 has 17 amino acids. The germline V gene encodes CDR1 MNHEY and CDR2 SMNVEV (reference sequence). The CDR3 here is CASSLLTSGRRTGELFF. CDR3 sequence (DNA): TGTGCCAGCAGTTTATTAACTAGCGGGAGAAGAACCGGGGAGCTGTTTTTT.

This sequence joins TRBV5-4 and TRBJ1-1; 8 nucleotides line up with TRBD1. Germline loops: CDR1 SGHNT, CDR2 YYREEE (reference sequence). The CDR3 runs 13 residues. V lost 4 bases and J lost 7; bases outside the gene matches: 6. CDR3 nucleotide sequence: TGTGCCAGCAGCCCGGACAGGGCGATTGAAGCTTTCTTT. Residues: CASSPDRAIEAFF.

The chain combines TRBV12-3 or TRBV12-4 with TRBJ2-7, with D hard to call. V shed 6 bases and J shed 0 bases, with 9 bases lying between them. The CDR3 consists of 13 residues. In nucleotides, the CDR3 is TGTGCCAGCAGGTTTCGGAGCTCCTACGAGCAGTACTTC. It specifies CASRFRSSYEQYF.

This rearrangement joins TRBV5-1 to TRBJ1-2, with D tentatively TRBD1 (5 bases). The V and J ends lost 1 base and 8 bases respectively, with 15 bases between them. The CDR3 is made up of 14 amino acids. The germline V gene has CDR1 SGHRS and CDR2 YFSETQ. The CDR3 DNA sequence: TGCGCCAGCAGCTTGATGGACACGGGTGGGGGCTACACCTTC. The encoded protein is CASSLMDTGGGYTF.

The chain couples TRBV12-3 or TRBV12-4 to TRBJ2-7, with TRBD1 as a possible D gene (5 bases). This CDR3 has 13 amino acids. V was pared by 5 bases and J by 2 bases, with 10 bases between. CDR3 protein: CASSSRQTYEQYF. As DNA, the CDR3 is TGTGCCAGCAGTAGCCGACAGACCTACGAGCAGTACTTC.

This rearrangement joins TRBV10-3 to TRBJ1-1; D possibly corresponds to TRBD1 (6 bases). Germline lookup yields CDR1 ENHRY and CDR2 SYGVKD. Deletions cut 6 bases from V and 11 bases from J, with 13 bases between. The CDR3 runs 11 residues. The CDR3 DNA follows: TGTGCCATCAGAGAGGACAGTGGGGCTTTCTTT. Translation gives CAIREDSGAFF.

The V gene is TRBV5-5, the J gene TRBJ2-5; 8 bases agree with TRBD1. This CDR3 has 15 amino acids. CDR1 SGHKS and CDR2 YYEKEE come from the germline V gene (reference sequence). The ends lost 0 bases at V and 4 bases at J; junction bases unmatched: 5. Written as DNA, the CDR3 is TGTGCCAGCAGCTTGGGGACAGGGACGGTAGAGACCCAGTACTTC. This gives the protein CASSLGTGTVETQYF.

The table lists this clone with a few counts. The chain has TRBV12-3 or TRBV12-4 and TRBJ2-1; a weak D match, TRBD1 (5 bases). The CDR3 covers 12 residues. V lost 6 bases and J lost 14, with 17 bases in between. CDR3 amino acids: CASRTRLGPEFF. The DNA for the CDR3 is TGTGCCAGCAGAACGCGGTTGGGGCCGGAGTTCTTC.

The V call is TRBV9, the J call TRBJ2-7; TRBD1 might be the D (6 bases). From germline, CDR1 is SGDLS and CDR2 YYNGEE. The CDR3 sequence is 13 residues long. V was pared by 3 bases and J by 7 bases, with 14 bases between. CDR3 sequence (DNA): TGTGCCAGCAGCGCTCAACAGGGTGATGAGCAGTACTTC. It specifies CASSAQQGDEQYF.